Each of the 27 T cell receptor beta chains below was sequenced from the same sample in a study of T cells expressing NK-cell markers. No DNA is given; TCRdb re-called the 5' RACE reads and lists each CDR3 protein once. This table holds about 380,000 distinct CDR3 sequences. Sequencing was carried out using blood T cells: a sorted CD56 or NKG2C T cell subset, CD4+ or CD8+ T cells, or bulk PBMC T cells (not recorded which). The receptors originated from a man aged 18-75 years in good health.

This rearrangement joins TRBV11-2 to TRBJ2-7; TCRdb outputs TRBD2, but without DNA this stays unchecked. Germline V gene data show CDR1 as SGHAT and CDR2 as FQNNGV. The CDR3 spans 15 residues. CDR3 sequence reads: CASSGQLAGAYEQYF. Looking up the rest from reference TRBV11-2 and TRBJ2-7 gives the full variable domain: EAGVAQSPRYKIIEKRQSVAFWCNPISGHATLYWYQQILGQGPKLLIQFQNNGVVDDSQLPKDRFSAERLKGVDSTLKIQPAKLEDSAVYLCASSGQLAGAYEQYFGPGTRLTVT.

The CDR3 sequence: CASSLSPSRGRGNEQFF. The genes are TRBV7-2 and TRBJ2-1; TCRdb names TRBD1, which stays unverified in the absence of DNA. The germline V gene has CDR1 SGHTA and CDR2 FQGNSA. CDR3 length: 17 residues.

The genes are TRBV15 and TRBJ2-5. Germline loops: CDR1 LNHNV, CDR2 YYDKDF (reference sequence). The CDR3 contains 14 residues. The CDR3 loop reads CATSKRGNQETQYF.

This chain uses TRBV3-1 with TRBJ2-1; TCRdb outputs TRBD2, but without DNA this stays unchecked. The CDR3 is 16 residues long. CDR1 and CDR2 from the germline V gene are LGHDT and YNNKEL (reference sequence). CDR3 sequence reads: CASSREGGLSYNEQFF.

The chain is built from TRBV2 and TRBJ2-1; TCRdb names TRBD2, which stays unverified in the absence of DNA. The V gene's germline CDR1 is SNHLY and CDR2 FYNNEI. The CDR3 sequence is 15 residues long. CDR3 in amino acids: CASSPSGGLYNEQFF.

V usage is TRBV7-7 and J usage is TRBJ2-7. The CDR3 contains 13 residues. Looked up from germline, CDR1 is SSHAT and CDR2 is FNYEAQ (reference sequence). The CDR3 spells CASSQGESYEQYF.

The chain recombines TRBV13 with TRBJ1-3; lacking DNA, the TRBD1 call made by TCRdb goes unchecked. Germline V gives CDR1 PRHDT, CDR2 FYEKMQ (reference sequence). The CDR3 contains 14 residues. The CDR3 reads CASSLRGFGNTIYF.

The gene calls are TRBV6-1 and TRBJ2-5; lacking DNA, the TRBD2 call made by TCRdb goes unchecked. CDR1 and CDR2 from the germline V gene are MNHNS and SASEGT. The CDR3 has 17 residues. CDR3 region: CASSPTRRGGLGETQYF.

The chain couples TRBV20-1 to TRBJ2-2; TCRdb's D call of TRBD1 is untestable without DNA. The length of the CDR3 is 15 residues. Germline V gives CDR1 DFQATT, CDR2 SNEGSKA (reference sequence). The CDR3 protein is CSARDWVKGAGELFF.

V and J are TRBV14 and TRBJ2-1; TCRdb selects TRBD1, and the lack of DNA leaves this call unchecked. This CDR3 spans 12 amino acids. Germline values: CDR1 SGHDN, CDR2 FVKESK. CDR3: CASSRKPGEQFF.

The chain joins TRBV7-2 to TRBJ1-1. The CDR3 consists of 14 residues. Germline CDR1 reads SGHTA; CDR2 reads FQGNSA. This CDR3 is CASSLVTAGTEAFF.

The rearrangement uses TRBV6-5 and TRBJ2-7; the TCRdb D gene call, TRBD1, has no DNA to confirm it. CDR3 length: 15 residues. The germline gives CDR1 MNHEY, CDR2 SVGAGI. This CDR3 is CASSYSQGALGEQYF.

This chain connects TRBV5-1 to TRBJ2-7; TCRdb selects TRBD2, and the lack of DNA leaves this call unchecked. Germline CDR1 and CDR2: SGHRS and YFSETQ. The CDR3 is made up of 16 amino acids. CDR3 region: CASSPTGGALSYEQYF.

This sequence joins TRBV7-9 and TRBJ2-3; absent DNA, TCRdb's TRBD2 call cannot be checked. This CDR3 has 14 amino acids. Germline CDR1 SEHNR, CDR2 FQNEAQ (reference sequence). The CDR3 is CASLAGGSTDTQYF.

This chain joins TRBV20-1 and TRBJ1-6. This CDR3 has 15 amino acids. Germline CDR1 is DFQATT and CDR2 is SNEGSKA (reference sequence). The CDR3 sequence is CSAYEGRRNNSPLHF.

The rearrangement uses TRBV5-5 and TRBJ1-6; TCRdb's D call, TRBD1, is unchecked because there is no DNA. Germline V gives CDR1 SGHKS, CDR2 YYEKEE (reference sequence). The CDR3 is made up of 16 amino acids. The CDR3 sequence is CASSQGRQGHNSPLHF. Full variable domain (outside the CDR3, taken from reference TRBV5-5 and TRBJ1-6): DAGVTQSPTHLIKTRGQQVTLRCSPISGHKSVSWYQQVLGQGPQFIFQYYEKEERGRGNFPDRFSARQFPNYSSELNVNALLLGDSALYLCASSQGRQGHNSPLHFGNGTRLTVT.

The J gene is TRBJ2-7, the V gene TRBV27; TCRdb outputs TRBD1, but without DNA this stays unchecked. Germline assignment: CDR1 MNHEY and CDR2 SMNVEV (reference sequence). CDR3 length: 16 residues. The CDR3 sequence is CASSLSGQATSYEQYF.

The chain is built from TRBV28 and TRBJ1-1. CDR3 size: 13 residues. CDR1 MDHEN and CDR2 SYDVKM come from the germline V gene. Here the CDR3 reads CASSSVFNTEAFF.

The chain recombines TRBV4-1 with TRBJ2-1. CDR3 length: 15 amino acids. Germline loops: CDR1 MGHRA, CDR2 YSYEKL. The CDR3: CASSPSGSGIREQFF.

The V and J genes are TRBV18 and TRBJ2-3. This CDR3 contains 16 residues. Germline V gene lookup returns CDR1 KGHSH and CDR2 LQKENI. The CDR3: CASSLQGGRGTDTQYF.

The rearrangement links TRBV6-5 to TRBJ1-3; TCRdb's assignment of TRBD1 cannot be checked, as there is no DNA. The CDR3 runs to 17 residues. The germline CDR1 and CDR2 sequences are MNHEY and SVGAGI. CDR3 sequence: CASSRGHSRTSGNTIYF.

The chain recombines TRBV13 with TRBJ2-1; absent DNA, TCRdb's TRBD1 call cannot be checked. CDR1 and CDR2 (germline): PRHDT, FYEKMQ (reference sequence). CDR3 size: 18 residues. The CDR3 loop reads CASSKTVKLLGSYNEQFF.

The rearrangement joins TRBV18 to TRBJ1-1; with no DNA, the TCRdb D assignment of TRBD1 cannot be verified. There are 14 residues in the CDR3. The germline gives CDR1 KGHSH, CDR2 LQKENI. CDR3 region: CASSTFQAPTEAFF.

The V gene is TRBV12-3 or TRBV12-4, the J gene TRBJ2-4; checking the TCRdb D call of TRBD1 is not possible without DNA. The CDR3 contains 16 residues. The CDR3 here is CASSVDRVRGKNIQYF.

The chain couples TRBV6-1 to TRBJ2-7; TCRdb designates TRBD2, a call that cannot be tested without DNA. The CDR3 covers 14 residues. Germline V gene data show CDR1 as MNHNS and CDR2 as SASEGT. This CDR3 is CASRGTSMFYEQYF.

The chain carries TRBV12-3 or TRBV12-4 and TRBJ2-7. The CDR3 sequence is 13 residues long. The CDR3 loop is CASRSRGSYEQYF.

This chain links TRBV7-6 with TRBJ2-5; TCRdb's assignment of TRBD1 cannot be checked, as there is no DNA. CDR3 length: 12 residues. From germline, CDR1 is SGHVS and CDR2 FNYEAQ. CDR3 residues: CASSLGEAPKYF.